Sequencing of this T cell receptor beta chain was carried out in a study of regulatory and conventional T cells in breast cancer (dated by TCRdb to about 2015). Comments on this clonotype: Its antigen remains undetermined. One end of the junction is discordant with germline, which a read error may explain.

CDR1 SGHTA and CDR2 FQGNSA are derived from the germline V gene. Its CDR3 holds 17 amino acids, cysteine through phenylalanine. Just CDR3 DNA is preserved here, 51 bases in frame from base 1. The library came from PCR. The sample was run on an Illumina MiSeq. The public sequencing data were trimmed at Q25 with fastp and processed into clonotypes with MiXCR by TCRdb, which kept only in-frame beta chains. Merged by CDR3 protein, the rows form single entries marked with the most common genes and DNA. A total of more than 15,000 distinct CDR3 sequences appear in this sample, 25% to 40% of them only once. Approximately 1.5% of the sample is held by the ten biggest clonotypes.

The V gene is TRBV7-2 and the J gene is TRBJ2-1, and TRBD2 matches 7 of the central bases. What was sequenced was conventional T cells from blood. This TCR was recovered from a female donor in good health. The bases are TGTGCCAGCAGCTTAGCCCTCACTAGCGCCTCCTACAATGAGCAGTCCTTC. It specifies CASSLALTSASYNEQSF.